This entry is about one T cell receptor (beta chain). Its antigen remains unknown. This CDR3 region has 15 residues. The germline CDR1 and CDR2 sequences are SGHVS and FQNEAQ. Between the trimmed V and J ends, which lost 6 bases and 3 bases, there was a span of 18 bases. The data were taken from a study of blood T cell dynamics during melanoma immunotherapy. Sequenced by immunoSEQ multiplex PCR; TCRdb stores in-frame clones only, minus some. The table has about 12,000 clones, 88% seen once. Documented time point: week 3, after first cycle of checkpoint inhibitor. Study-level points and caveats: Unlike progressors, later disease-control patients had W3 repertoires gaining clonality or diversity.

The material was blood, obtained from a patient treated with checkpoint blockade. The J gene is TRBJ2-7, the V gene TRBV7-8; tentative D call: TRBD2 (6 bases). This sequence was found in a human donor with melanoma. The CDR3 nucleotides read TGTGCCAGCAGATCATGGCGGGACGGGTACTACGAGCAGTACTTC. This codes for CASRSWRDGYYEQYF.